This is a list of T cell receptor beta chains from one sample in a study of blood T cell repertoires in COVID-19. This table comes from immunoSEQ multiplex PCR, and its TCRdb copy is limited to in-frame clones, with some not included. This table holds approximately 110,000 clones, roughly 82% found once. Sequenced material: peripheral blood. These receptors originate from an elderly woman with active or convalescent COVID-19. CDR3s include the opening cysteine and the closing phenylalanine or tryptophan. Each record gives: D gene, V gene, clone size, J gene, CDR3 protein, CDR3 DNA. D genes are given only for firm matches. The size entry is marked missing in some rows and otherwise reads once, few, many or a size class.

>NA|TRBV19|NA|TRBJ1-5
CASREDSTNQPQHF
TGTGCCAGTAGGGAGGACAGCACCAATCAGCCCCAGCATTTT
>NA|TRBV28|NA|TRBJ2-3
CASSPKRNTQYF
TGTGCCAGCAGTCCCAAGCGGAATACGCAGTATTTT
>TRBD2|TRBV7-9|NA|TRBJ2-1
CASSLLTSGSSYNEQFF
TGTGCCAGCAGCTTGCTGACTAGCGGGAGCTCCTACAATGAGCAGTTCTTC
>NA|TRBV3-1/TRBV3-2|NA|TRBJ1-1
CASSQERRSEAFF
TGTGCCAGCAGCCAAGAGCGGCGTAGTGAAGCTTTCTTT
>NA|TRBV9|NA|TRBJ1-5
CASSGGGNSNQPQHF
TGTGCCAGCAGCGGAGGGGGTAATAGCAATCAGCCCCAGCATTTT
>TRBD2|TRBV5-1|NA|TRBJ2-3
CASSFSGSRPDTQYF
TGCGCCAGCAGCTTTAGCGGGAGCCGCCCAGATACGCAGTATTTT
>TRBD1|TRBV6-5|NA|TRBJ1-2
CASSNRGALNYGYTF
TGTGCCAGCAGCAACAGGGGGGCCCTTAACTATGGCTACACCTTC
>NA|TRBV6-1|NA|TRBJ2-7
CASSEAPTNYEQYF
TGTGCCAGCAGTGAAGCGCCTACGAACTACGAGCAGTACTTC
>TRBD2|TRBV5-6|NA|TRBJ2-7
CASSLTGRRNEQYF
TGTGCCAGCAGCTTGACCGGGAGGCGGAACGAGCAGTACTTC
>NA|TRBV6-5|NA|TRBJ1-2
CASSYGPIYGYTF
TGTGCCAGCAGTTACGGGCCCATATATGGCTACACCTTC
>TRBD1|TRBV5-8|NA|TRBJ2-7
CASSTWGTGGSEQYF
TGTGCCAGCAGCACCTGGGGGACAGGAGGGTCCGAGCAGTACTTC
>NA|TRBV7-9|few|TRBJ1-3
CASTPAGGSGNTIYF
TGTGCCAGCACCCCCGCGGGAGGCTCTGGAAACACCATATATTTT
>TRBD2|TRBV6-1|once|TRBJ2-7
CASSEAWGGDEQYF
TGTGCCAGCAGTGAAGCTTGGGGAGGGGACGAGCAGTACTTC
>NA|TRBV28|NA|TRBJ1-2
CASSWTDNYGYTF
TGTGCCAGCAGTTGGACAGATAACTATGGCTACACCTTC
>NA|TRBV9|NA|TRBJ2-2
CASSVSVSGELFF
TGTGCCAGCAGCGTCAGTGTCAGCGGGGAGCTGTTTTTT
>NA|TRBV3-1/TRBV3-2|once|TRBJ2-1
CASSQVSFAGNEQFF
TGTGCCAGCAGCCAAGTCTCTTTTGCGGGCAATGAGCAGTTCTTC
>NA|TRBV5-8|NA|TRBJ1-2
CASSLGRGMLNGYTF
TGTGCCAGCAGCTTGGGGCGGGGAATGCTGAATGGCTACACCTTC
>TRBD1|TRBV6-2/TRBV6-3|NA|TRBJ2-1
CASSYRGQGDWDEQFF
TGTGCCAGCAGTTACCGGGGACAGGGAGATTGGGATGAGCAGTTCTTC